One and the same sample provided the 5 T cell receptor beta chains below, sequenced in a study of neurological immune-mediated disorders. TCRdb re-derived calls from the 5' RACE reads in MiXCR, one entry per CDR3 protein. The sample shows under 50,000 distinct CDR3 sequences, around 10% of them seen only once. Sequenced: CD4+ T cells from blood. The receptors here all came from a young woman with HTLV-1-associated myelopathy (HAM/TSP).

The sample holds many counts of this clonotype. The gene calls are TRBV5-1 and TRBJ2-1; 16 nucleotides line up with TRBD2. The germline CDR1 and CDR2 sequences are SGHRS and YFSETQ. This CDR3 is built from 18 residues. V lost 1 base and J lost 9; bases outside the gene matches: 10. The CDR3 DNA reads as TGCGCCAGCAGCTTGTCTGGGACTAGCGGGGGGGCTACGGGTGAGCAGTTCTTC. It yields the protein CASSLSGTSGGATGEQFF.

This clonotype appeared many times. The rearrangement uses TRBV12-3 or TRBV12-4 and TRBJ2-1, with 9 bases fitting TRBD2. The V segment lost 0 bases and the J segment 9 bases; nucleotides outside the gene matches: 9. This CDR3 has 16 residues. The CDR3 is CASSLAGASGVGEQFF. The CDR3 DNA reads TGTGCCAGCAGTTTAGCGGGGGCTAGCGGGGTCGGTGAGCAGTTCTTC.

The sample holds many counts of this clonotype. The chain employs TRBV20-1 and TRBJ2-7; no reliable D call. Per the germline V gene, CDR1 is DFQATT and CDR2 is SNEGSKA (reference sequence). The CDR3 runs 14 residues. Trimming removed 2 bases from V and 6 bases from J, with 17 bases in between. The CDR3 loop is CSARNIFLELEQYF. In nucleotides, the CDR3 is TGCAGTGCTAGAAACATTTTTCTGGAGCTCGAGCAGTACTTC.

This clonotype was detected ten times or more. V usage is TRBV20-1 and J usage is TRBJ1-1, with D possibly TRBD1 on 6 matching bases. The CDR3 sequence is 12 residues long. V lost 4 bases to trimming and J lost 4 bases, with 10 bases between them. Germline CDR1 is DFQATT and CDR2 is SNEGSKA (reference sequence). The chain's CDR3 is CSAKQGITEAFF. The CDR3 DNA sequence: TGCAGTGCTAAACAGGGAATCACTGAAGCTTTCTTT.

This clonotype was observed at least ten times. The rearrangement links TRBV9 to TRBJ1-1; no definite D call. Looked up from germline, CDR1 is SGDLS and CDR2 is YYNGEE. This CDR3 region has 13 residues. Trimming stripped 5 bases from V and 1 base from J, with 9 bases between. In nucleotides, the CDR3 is TGTGCCAGCAGTTCGGCTGGGAACACTGAAGCTTTCTTT. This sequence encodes CASSSAGNTEAFF. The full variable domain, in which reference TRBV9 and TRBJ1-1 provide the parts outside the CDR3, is DSGVTQTPKHLITATGQRVTLRCSPRSGDLSVYWYQQSLDQGLQFLIQYYNGEERAKGNILERFSAQQFPDLHSELNLSSLELGDSALYFCASSSAGNTEAFFGQGTRLTVV.